One and the same sample provided the 29 T cell receptor beta chains below, sequenced in a study of radiation and T cells in renal cell carcinoma (dated by TCRdb to about 2020). To prepare the library, the immunoSEQ multiplex PCR assay was applied. In TCRdb, the immuneACCESS table is reduced to in-frame sequences with V and J assigned. These tables do not hold every clone; where another copy was compared, an unresolved V gene accounts for under half, and the others remain unexplained. The sample profile shows 150,000 or so clones; 88% of them were found once. The ten top clones hold around 4% of the sample. The time point label of this sample denotes: baseline pretreatment blood. Reading the label with the study, this specimen's treatment or condition is: 15 Gy SBRT to primary tumor, nephrectomy 4 weeks later. The sample was blood, taken from a patient whose treatment included radiotherapy and nephrectomy. These receptors all stem from a woman in her 70s with renal cell carcinoma.

The chain is built from TRBV27 and TRBJ2-3; TRBD2 matches at 7 bases. The V and J ends lost 3 bases and 3 bases, in that order; junction bases with no gene match: 9. The CDR3 spans 16 residues. Germline V lookup: CDR1 MNHEY, CDR2 SMNVEV (reference sequence). This CDR3 reads CASSFWGGVETDTQYF. The CDR3 DNA is TGTGCCAGCAGTTTTTGGGGGGGGGTGGAGACAGATACGCAGTATTTT.

The chain carries TRBV14 and TRBJ1-5, with TRBD1 matching over 7 bases. The CDR3 extends over 17 amino acids. V shed 6 bases, J shed 0 bases, and the junction held 11 bases outside the gene matches. Germline V gene data show CDR1 as SGHDN and CDR2 as FVKESK. CDR3 nucleotides: TGTGCCAGCAGTCTCGACAGGGAATTTTATAGCAATCAGCCCCAGCATTTT. Its protein product is CASSLDREFYSNQPQHF.

The CDR3 region is CASSEPRLAGGQETQYF. The CDR3 nucleotides are TGTGCCAGCAGTGAACCCCGACTAGCGGGGGGGCAAGAGACCCAGTACTTC. This rearrangement joins TRBV25-1 to TRBJ2-5; 14 bases are a match to TRBD2. Germline V gene sequence: CDR1 MGHDK, CDR2 SYGVNS. V dropped 2 bases and J dropped 2; count of bases not matched to a gene: 4. The CDR3 sequence is 17 residues long.

The J gene is TRBJ2-2, the V gene TRBV5-1; tentative D call: TRBD1 (6 bases). Germline V gene lookup returns CDR1 SGHRS and CDR2 YFSETQ. This CDR3 contains 14 residues. Trimming shortened V by 4 bases and J by 6 bases, and 13 bases separated the two germline ends. This CDR3 is CASSQRQVPGELFF. In nucleotides, the CDR3 is TGCGCCAGCAGCCAACGACAGGTACCCGGGGAGCTGTTTTTT.

The genes are TRBV30 and TRBJ2-7; D is unclear. Germline V gene lookup returns CDR1 GTSNPN and CDR2 SVGIG (reference sequence). The CDR3 extends over 12 amino acids. V was cut by 1 base and J by 5 bases, with 9 bases left in between. CDR3 DNA sequence: TGTGCCTGGAGTGCTTCGGGCCACGAGCAGTACTTC. Protein sequence: CAWSASGHEQYF. The full variable domain, completed using reference TRBV30 and TRBJ2-7, is SQTIHQWPATLVQPVGSPLSLECTVEGTSNPNLYWYRQAAGRGLQLLFYSVGIGQISSEVPQNLSASRPQDRQFILSSKKLLLSDSGFYLCAWSASGHEQYFGPGTRLTVT.

The chain recombines TRBV18 with TRBJ1-2; D possibly corresponds to TRBD1 (5 bases). From germline, CDR1 is KGHSH and CDR2 LQKENI. Trimming took off 2 bases at V and 3 bases at J, with 13 bases between the two ends. The CDR3 extends over 15 amino acids. CDR3 sequence: CASSPLPGLDYGYTF. The DNA for the CDR3 is TGTGCCAGCTCACCATTGCCAGGGCTCGACTATGGCTACACCTTC.

The chain combines TRBV27 with TRBJ2-6; 8 bases line up with TRBD1. This CDR3 has 17 residues. Trimming removed 7 bases from V and 0 bases from J; junction bases left unmatched: 8. Germline values: CDR1 MNHEY, CDR2 SMNVEV (reference sequence). The CDR3, as DNA: TGTGCCAGCACCGGGGACAGGTTAATCTCTGGGGCCAACGTCCTGACTTTC. It codes for CASTGDRLISGANVLTF.

The chain employs TRBV28 and TRBJ1-1; 9 bases fit TRBD1. Germline V gives CDR1 MDHEN, CDR2 SYDVKM. V shed 5 bases, J shed 0 bases, and the junction held 7 bases outside the gene matches. The CDR3 extends over 16 amino acids. This CDR3 is CASSGTGLTMNTEAFF. The CDR3 DNA reads as TGTGCCAGCAGTGGGACAGGGTTAACCATGAACACTGAAGCTTTCTTT.

The chain has TRBV7-2 and TRBJ2-2; D remains ambiguous. Germline V gives CDR1 SGHTA, CDR2 FQGNSA. With 3 bases removed from V and 9 bases from J, the gap between germline ends came to 8 bases. The CDR3 has 12 residues. CDR3 loop: CASSFDRRELFF. The CDR3 nucleotides are TGTGCCAGCAGCTTTGACCGAAGGGAGCTGTTTTTT.

This clone was picked up one time. V gene TRBV11-1 combines with J gene TRBJ2-7; D unclear. The CDR3 runs 11 residues. V dropped 0 bases and J dropped 5 bases, with 2 bases sitting between them. Germline CDR1 SGHAT, CDR2 FQDESV (reference sequence). For the CDR3, the DNA is TGTGCCAGCAGCTTAGCCCACGAGCAGTACTTC. Protein sequence: CASSLAHEQYF.

The chain couples TRBV7-2 to TRBJ2-3, with D perhaps matching TRBD1 or TRBD2 (6 bases each). CDR3 size: 15 residues. The germline V gene has CDR1 SGHTA and CDR2 FQGNSA. The ends were cut back, 2 bases at V and 4 bases at J, with 13 bases in the middle. CDR3 DNA sequence: TGTGCCAGCAGCTTAAGGGGGACGGGGGCAGATACGCAGTATTTT. Translating it yields CASSLRGTGADTQYF.

J is TRBJ2-2 and V is TRBV9; 9 nucleotides match TRBD1. The CDR3 spans 15 residues. V was pared by 0 bases and J by 8 bases, with 5 bases of the junction left unmatched. The germline CDR1 and CDR2 sequences are SGDLS and YYNGEE. The chain's CDR3 is CASSVEQGASGELFF. DNA of the CDR3: TGTGCCAGCAGCGTAGAACAGGGGGCGAGTGGGGAGCTGTTTTTT.

The chain recombines TRBV29-1 with TRBJ2-1; D unresolved. The CDR3 totals 14 residues. Between the trimmed V and J ends, which lost 4 bases and 10 bases, there was a span of 20 bases. CDR1 is SQVTM, CDR2 ANQGSEA, per germline. The DNA for the CDR3 is TGCAGCGTTGCGGAGCAGGTTCAGGTTGGGGAGCAGTTCTTC. It codes for CSVAEQVQVGEQFF.

Worth noting for this clone: The same CDR3 arises from other DNA sequences in this sample as well. The chain is built from TRBV4-2 and TRBJ1-6, with D uncertain. This CDR3 contains 16 residues. V was clipped by 1 base and J by 6 bases, with 13 bases between them. Germline V gene data show CDR1 as LGHNA and CDR2 as YNFKEQ. CDR3 region: CASSQVRGLSNSPLHF. DNA for the CDR3: TGTGCCAGCAGCCAAGTACGAGGGCTTAGTAATTCACCCCTCCACTTT.

The genes are TRBV6-5 and TRBJ1-1; weak D call: TRBD1 (5 bases). The CDR3 runs 14 residues. V was pared by 1 base and J by 1 base, with 7 bases between. Germline V CDR1 and CDR2: MNHEY, SVGAGI. CDR3 protein: CASSYLRGNTEAFF. The CDR3 DNA follows: TGTGCCAGCAGTTACTTGAGGGGGAACACTGAAGCTTTCTTT.

This chain connects TRBV19 to TRBJ2-2; D call uncertain. The V gene's germline CDR1 is LNHDA and CDR2 SQIVND (reference sequence). V lost 10 bases and J 0 bases, leaving 15 bases between the germline ends. The CDR3 runs to 15 residues. The CDR3 DNA is TGTGCCATTTCGGGCCTTCCTACGAACACCGGGGAGCTGTTTTTT. Its protein product is CAISGLPTNTGELFF.

The genes are TRBV6-5 and TRBJ2-7, with D perhaps TRBD2 (5 bases). Looked up from germline, CDR1 is MNHEY and CDR2 is SVGAGI. V gave up 2 bases and J gave up 2 bases, with 16 bases separating them. The CDR3 totals 16 residues. CDR3 residues: CASSYDSDFKTYEQYF. CDR3 DNA: TGTGCCAGCAGTTACGATTCGGACTTCAAGACCTACGAGCAGTACTTC.

As to this clone: The same CDR3 arises from other DNA sequences in this sample as well. The V gene is TRBV9, the J gene TRBJ2-3; D remains unclear. This CDR3 region has 12 residues. V lost 0 bases and J 4 bases, leaving 3 bases between the germline ends. The germline V gene has CDR1 SGDLS and CDR2 YYNGEE. In DNA, the CDR3 is TGTGCCAGCAGCGTAGGGTCAGATACGCAGTATTTT. It translates to CASSVGSDTQYF.

In this sample, this clone turned up a few times. The CDR3 sequence is CATLGYEQYF. The CDR3 DNA sequence: TGTGCCACCCTGGGATACGAGCAGTACTTC. The rearrangement links TRBV28 to TRBJ2-7; D is unclear. The CDR3 is 10 amino acids. Germline-derived CDR1 and CDR2 are MDHEN and SYDVKM. Deletions cut 10 bases from V and 4 bases from J, with 8 bases between.

This chain links TRBV7-9 with TRBJ2-3; 10 bases match TRBD2. This CDR3 is built from 16 residues. Per germline, CDR1 SEHNR and CDR2 FQNEAQ (reference sequence). V shed 5 bases and J 4 bases; nucleotides not matched to a gene: 9. CDR3 protein: CASSAGLAGASDTQYF. The CDR3 nucleotides are TGTGCCAGCAGCGCGGGGCTAGCGGGGGCCTCAGATACGCAGTATTTT.

The genes are TRBV7-9 and TRBJ2-4; D remains ambiguous. The ends were cut back, 2 bases at V and 0 bases at J, with 20 bases in the middle. Germline loops: CDR1 SEHNR, CDR2 FQNEAQ (reference sequence). CDR3 length: 19 amino acids. The DNA for the CDR3 is TGTGCCAGCAGCTTAAATGCACTCGGGTCCTCGGGAGCCAAAAACATTCAGTACTTC. Its translation: CASSLNALGSSGAKNIQYF. The whole variable domain, remainder taken from reference TRBV7-9 and TRBJ2-4, is DTGVSQNPRHKITKRGQNVTFRCDPISEHNRLYWYRQTLGQGPEFLTYFQNEAQLEKSRLLSDRFSAERPKGSFSTLEIQRTEQGDSAMYLCASSLNALGSSGAKNIQYFGAGTRLSVL.

The chain has TRBV27 and TRBJ2-3; 11 bases map to TRBD2. V lost 0 bases to trimming and J lost 9 bases; unmatched junction nucleotides: 8. Germline CDR1 is MNHEY and CDR2 is SMNVEV (reference sequence). This CDR3 has 16 amino acids. The CDR3 loop reads CASSLSTSGGFRTQYF. The CDR3 coding sequence is TGTGCCAGCAGTTTATCCACTAGCGGGGGCTTTAGAACGCAGTATTTT.

The rearrangement joins TRBV6-6 to TRBJ1-2, with a weak D call TRBD1 (6 bases). From germline, CDR1 is MNHNY and CDR2 SVGAGI (reference sequence). The CDR3 is 14 residues long. The V end lost 5 bases, the J end lost 8 bases, and 18 bases lay between the germline ends. As DNA, the CDR3 is TGTGCCAGCAGTACTATCCCAGGGGTGCAAGGCTACACCTTC. It yields the protein CASSTIPGVQGYTF.

The DNA of the CDR3 is TGTGCCAGCAGCTCCTTGGACGGGTTTAATTCACCCCTCCACTTT. Its protein product is CASSSLDGFNSPLHF. This chain uses TRBV7-2 with TRBJ1-6; D is unresolved. Germline lookup yields CDR1 SGHTA and CDR2 FQGNSA. CDR3 length equals 15 residues. V dropped 4 bases and J dropped 6 bases, with 13 bases sitting between them. Variable domain in full (rest from reference TRBV7-2 and TRBJ1-6): GAGVSQSPSNKVTEKGKDVELRCDPISGHTALYWYRQSLGQGLEFLIYFQGNSAPDKSGLPSDRFSAERTGGSVSTLTIQRTQQEDSAVYLCASSSLDGFNSPLHFGNGTRLTVT.

The rearrangement links TRBV9 to TRBJ1-3, with D tentatively TRBD1 (5 bases). CDR1 and CDR2 from the germline V gene are SGDLS and YYNGEE. The V and J ends lost 3 bases and 4 bases respectively, with 14 bases between them. This CDR3 comprises 15 residues. The CDR3 DNA follows: TGTGCCAGCAGCGCCCGGGGCGACGTCGGAAACACCATATATTTT. Protein: CASSARGDVGNTIYF.

V usage is TRBV7-2 and J usage is TRBJ1-5; unclear D gene. The CDR3 covers 11 residues. In germline, CDR1 is SGHTA, CDR2 FQGNSA. V dropped 3 bases and J dropped 13 bases, with 10 bases sitting between them. The CDR3 region is CASSFRGEQHF. The CDR3, as DNA: TGTGCCAGCAGCTTCAGAGGAGAGCAGCATTTT.

This chain joins TRBV29-1 and TRBJ2-3, with D unresolved. Trimming stripped 5 bases from V and 1 base from J, with 7 bases between. The CDR3 runs 12 residues. Germline V CDR1 and CDR2: SQVTM, ANQGSEA. The CDR3 reads CSVRVGTDTQYF. CDR3 DNA: TGCAGCGTTCGGGTCGGCACAGATACGCAGTATTTT.

This clone has just one count. V gene TRBV19 combines with J gene TRBJ2-5; 9 nucleotides agree with TRBD1. Germline CDR1 and CDR2: LNHDA and SQIVND (reference sequence). V lost 3 bases, J lost 5 bases, and 7 bases stayed unmatched. The CDR3 sequence is 15 residues long. This CDR3 reads CASSISQGARETQYF. CDR3 coding DNA: TGTGCCAGTAGTATCTCACAGGGGGCGCGGGAGACCCAGTACTTC. Full variable domain (outside the CDR3, taken from reference TRBV19 and TRBJ2-5): DGGITQSPKYLFRKEGQNVTLSCEQNLNHDAMYWYRQDPGQGLRLIYYSQIVNDFQKGDIAEGYSVSREKKESFPLTVTSAQKNPTAFYLCASSISQGARETQYFGPGTRLLVL.

The rearrangement links TRBV4-3 to TRBJ1-2; the D is unclear. The CDR3 has 13 residues. Trimming took off 1 base at V and 5 bases at J, with 8 bases between the two ends. Germline assignment: CDR1 LGHNA and CDR2 YSLEER. CDR3 in amino acids: CASSQVNGYGYTF. CDR3 bases: TGCGCCAGCAGCCAAGTTAACGGGTATGGCTACACCTTC.